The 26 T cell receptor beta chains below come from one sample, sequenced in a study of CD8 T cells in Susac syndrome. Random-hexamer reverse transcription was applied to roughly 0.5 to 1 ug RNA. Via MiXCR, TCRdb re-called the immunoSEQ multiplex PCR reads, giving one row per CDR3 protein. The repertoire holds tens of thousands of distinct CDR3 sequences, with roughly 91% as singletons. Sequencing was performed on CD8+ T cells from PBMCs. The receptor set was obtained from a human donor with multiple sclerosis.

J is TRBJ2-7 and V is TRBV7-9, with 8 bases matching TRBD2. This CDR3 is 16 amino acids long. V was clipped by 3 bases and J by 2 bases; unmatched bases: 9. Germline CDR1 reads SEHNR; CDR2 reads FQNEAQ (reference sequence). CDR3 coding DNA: TGTGCCAGCAGCTTGGCGGGGGGCTTTACTCCCTACGAGCAGTACTTC. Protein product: CASSLAGGFTPYEQYF.

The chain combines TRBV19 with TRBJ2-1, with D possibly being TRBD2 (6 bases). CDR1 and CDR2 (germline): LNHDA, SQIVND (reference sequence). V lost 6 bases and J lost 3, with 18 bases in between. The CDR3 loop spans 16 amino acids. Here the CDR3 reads CASSHLTSRLYNEQFF. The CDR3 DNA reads TGTGCCAGTAGCCACCTAACTAGCCGCCTCTACAATGAGCAGTTCTTC. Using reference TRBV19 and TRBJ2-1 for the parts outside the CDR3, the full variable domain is DGGITQSPKYLFRKEGQNVTLSCEQNLNHDAMYWYRQDPGQGLRLIYYSQIVNDFQKGDIAEGYSVSREKKESFPLTVTSAQKNPTAFYLCASSHLTSRLYNEQFFGPGTRLTVL.

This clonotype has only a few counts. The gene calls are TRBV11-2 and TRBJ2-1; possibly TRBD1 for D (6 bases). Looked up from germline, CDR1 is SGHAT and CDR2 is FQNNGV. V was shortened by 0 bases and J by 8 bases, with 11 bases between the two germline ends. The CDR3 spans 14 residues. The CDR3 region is CASSLDRGVDEQFF. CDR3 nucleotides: TGTGCCAGCAGCTTAGACAGGGGAGTCGATGAGCAGTTCTTC. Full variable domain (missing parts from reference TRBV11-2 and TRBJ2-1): EAGVAQSPRYKIIEKRQSVAFWCNPISGHATLYWYQQILGQGPKLLIQFQNNGVVDDSQLPKDRFSAERLKGVDSTLKIQPAKLEDSAVYLCASSLDRGVDEQFFGPGTRLTVL.

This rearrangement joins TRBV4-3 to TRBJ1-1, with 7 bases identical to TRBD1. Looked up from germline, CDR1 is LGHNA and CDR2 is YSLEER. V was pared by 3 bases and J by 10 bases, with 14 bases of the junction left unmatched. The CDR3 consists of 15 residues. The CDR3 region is CASSHRQTGLVSAFF. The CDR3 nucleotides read TGCGCCAGCAGCCACCGACAGACAGGGCTTGTCTCAGCTTTCTTT.

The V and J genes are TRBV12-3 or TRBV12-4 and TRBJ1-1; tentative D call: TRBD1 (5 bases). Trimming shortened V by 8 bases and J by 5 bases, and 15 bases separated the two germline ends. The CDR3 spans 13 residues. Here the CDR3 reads CASSHTWGTEAFF. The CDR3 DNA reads TGTGCCAGCTCCCACACCTGGGGGACTGAAGCTTTCTTT.

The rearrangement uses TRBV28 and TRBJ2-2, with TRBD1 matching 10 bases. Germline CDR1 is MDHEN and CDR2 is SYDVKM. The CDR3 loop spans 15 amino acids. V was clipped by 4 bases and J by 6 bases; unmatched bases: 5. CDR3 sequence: CASSSGQGWSGELFF. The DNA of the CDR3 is TGTGCCAGCAGTTCGGGACAGGGGTGGTCCGGGGAGCTGTTTTTT.

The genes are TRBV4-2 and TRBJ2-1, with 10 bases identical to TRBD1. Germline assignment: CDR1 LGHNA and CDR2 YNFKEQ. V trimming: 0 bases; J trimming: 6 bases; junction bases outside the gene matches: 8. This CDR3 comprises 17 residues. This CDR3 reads CASSQDLGTGVINEQFF. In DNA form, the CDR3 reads TGTGCCAGCAGCCAAGATCTGGGGACAGGGGTAATCAATGAGCAGTTCTTC.

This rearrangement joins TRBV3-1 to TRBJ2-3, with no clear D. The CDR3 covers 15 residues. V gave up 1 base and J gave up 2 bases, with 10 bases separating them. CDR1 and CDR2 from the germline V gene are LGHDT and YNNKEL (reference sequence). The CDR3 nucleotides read TGTGCCAGCAGCCAAGGGGTCGAATCCACAGATACGCAGTATTTT. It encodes CASSQGVESTDTQYF.

This chain's CDR3 is CASSGHYPSSGANVLTF. The CDR3 DNA is TGTGCCAGCTCGGGACACTATCCTAGCTCTGGGGCCAACGTCCTGACTTTC. The chain links TRBV27 to TRBJ2-6; D is perhaps TRBD1 (6 bases). This CDR3 has 17 residues. Germline V gene lookup returns CDR1 MNHEY and CDR2 SMNVEV (reference sequence). Trimming stripped 8 bases from V and 0 bases from J, with 17 bases between.

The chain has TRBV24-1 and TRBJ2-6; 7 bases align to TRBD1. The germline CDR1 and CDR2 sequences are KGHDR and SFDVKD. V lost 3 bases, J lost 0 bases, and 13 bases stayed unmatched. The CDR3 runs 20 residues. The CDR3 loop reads CATSDDRESSPFSGANVLTF. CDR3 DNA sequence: TGTGCCACCAGTGATGACAGGGAGTCCTCCCCCTTCTCTGGGGCCAACGTCCTGACTTTC.

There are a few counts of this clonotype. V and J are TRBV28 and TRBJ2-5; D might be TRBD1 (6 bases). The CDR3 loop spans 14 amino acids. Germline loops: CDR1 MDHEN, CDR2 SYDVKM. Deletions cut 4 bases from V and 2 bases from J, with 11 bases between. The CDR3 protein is CASSSRGGQETQYF. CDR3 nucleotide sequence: TGTGCCAGCAGTTCCCGAGGGGGACAAGAGACCCAGTACTTC.

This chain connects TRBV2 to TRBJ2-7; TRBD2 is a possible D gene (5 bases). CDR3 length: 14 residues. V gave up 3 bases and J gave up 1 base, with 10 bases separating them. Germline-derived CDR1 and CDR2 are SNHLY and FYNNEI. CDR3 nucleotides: TGTGCCAGCAGTGATGTGGAGGTTTCCTACGAGCAGTACTTC. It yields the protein CASSDVEVSYEQYF.

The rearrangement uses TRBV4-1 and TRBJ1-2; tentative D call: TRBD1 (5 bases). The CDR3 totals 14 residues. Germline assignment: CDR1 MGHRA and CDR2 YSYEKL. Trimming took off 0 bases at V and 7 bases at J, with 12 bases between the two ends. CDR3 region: CASSQEGVLIGYTF. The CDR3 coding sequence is TGCGCCAGCAGCCAAGAGGGGGTCTTAATTGGCTACACCTTC.

CDR3 nucleotides: TGTGCCAGCAGCCAACCCATCTGGGGAGCCTCGAACACCGGGGAGCTGTTTTTT. It yields the protein CASSQPIWGASNTGELFF. This rearrangement joins TRBV7-3 to TRBJ2-2; maybe TRBD2 (5 bases). The CDR3 sequence is 18 residues long. The V end was cut by 5 bases, the J end by 0 bases, with 19 bases between. CDR1 SGHTA and CDR2 FQGTGA come from the germline V gene.

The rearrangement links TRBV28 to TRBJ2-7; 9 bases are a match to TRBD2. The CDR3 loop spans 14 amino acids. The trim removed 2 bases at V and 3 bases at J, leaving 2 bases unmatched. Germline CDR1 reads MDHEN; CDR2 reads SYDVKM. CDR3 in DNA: TGTGCCAGCAGTTTAGGGACTAGCTTCTACGAGCAGTACTTC. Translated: CASSLGTSFYEQYF.

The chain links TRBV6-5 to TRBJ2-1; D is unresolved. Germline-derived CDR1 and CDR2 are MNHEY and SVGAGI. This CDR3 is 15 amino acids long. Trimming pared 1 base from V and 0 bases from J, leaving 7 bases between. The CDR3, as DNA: TGTGCCAGCAGTTACTGGCCAGTCTCCTACAATGAGCAGTTCTTC. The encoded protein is CASSYWPVSYNEQFF.

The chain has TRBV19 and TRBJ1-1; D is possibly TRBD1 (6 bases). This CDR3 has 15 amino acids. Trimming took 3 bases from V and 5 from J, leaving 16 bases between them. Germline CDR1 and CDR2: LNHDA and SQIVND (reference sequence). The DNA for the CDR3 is TGTGCCAGTAGTATTCGCTCGGACAGCTGGACTGAAGCTTTCTTT. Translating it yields CASSIRSDSWTEAFF.

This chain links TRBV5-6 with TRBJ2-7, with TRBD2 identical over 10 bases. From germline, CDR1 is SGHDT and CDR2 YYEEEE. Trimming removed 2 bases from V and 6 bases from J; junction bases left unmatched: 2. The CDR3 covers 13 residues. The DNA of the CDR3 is TGTGCCAGCAGCTTTGGGACTAGCGTCGAGCAGTACTTC. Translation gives CASSFGTSVEQYF.

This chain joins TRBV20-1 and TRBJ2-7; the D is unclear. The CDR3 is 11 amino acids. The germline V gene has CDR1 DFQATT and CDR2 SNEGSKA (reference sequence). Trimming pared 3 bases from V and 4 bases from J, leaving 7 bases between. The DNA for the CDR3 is TGCAGTGCTAGTTGGGGTTACGAGCAGTACTTC. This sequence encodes CSASWGYEQYF.

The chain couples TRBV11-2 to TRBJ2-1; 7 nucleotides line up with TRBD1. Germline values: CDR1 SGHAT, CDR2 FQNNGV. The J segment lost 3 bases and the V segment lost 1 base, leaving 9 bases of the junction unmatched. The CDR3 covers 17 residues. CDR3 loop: CASSLVFDRVSYNEQFF. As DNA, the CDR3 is TGTGCCAGCAGCTTAGTCTTCGACAGGGTTAGCTACAATGAGCAGTTCTTC.

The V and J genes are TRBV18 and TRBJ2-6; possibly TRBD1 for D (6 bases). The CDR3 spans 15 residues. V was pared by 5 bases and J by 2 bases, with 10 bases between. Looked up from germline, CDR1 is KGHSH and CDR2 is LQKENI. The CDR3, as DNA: TGTGCCAGCTCATCGACAGGACCTGGGGCCAACGTCCTGACTTTC. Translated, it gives CASSSTGPGANVLTF.

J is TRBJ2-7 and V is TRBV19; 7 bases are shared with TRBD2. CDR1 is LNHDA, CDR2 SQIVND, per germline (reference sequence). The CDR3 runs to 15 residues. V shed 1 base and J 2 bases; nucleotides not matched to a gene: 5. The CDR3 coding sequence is TGTGCCAGTAGTATAGGGACGCGGGGGACCTACGAGCAGTACTTC. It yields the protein CASSIGTRGTYEQYF.

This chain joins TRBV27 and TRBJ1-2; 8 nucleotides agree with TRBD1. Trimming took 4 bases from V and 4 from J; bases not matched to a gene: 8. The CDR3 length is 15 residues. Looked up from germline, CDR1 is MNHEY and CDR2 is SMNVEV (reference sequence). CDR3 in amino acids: CASSYRTGTIYGYTF. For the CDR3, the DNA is TGTGCCAGCAGTTACCGGACAGGGACTATCTATGGCTACACCTTC.

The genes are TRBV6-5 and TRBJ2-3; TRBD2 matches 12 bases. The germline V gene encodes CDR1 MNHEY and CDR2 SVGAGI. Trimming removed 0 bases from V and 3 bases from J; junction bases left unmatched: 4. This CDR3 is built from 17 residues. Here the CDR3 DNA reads TGTGCCAGCAGTTACTCGCGGGGGACTAGCGGGACAGATACGCAGTATTTT. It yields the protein CASSYSRGTSGTDTQYF.

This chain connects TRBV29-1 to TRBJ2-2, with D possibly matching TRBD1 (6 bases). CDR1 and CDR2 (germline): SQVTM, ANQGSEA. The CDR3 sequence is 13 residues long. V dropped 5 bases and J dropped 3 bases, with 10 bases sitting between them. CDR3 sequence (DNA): TGCAGCGTTACCGACAGGTACACCGGGGAGCTGTTTTTT. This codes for CSVTDRYTGELFF.

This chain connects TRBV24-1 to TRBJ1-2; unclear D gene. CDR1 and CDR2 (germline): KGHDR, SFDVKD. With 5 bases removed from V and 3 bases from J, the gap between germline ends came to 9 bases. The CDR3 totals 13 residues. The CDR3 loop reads CATSGSDYYGYTF. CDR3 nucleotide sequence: TGTGCCACCAGTGGTTCAGACTACTATGGCTACACCTTC.